The subject of this entry is one T cell receptor (beta chain). TCRdb's table, derived via immunoSEQ multiplex PCR, lists solely in-frame clones and lacks some. Counted here are roughly 200,000 clones, around nine tenths occurring once; the ten biggest clones make up 2.7%. The sample originates from a study of blood T cell repertoires in COVID-19. Per the germline V gene, CDR1 is GTSNPN and CDR2 is SVGIG (reference sequence). V was pared by 5 bases and J by 6 bases, with 7 bases of the junction left unmatched. The CDR3 is 13 amino acids. The source of this sequence is a man aged 35-49 years with active or convalescent COVID-19. Sequences were obtained from peripheral blood. The chain has TRBV30 and TRBJ1-2; 9 bases agree with TRBD1. The CDR3 sequence is CAWGTGGANGYTF. CDR3 sequence (DNA): TGTGCCTGGGGTACAGGGGGCGCCAATGGCTACACCTTC. Based on the CDR3 plus reference TRBV30 and TRBJ1-2, the full variable domain is SQTIHQWPATLVQPVGSPLSLECTVEGTSNPNLYWYRQAAGRGLQLLFYSVGIGQISSEVPQNLSASRPQDRQFILSSKKLLLSDSGFYLCAWGTGGANGYTFGSGTRLTVV.